Reported below is one T cell receptor beta chain. Sequenced by immunoSEQ multiplex PCR; TCRdb stores in-frame clones only, minus some. The profile shows about 120,000 clones, over 75% of them singletons. The entry originates in a study of blood T cell repertoires in COVID-19. Study details: Specimens from acute and convalescent COVID-19 originated in the United States, Italy and Spain.

Sequences were obtained from peripheral blood. The sequence derives from a man in his sixties with acute or convalescent COVID-19.

CDR3 bases: TGCGCCAGCAGCCCAAGAGAGAGCGGTGGCTACACCTTC. It translates to CASSPRESGGYTF. This sequence joins TRBV4-1 and TRBJ1-2; D gene unclear. This CDR3 spans 13 amino acids. V was trimmed by 4 bases and J by 7 bases, leaving 13 bases between them. Germline-derived CDR1 and CDR2 are MGHRA and YSYEKL.